The 24 T cell receptor beta chains below come from one sample, sequenced in a study of cytomegalovirus exposure and HLA in healthy donors. PCR amplification relied on 60 Vbeta primers (plus 13 Jbeta primers). TCRdb's table, derived via immunoSEQ multiplex PCR, lists solely in-frame clones and lacks some. The sample lists some 45,000 clones, about two thirds occurring once. The sample consisted of PBMCs. All receptors come from a woman in her twenties or thirties in good health and CMV-seronegative.

The V and J genes are TRBV20-1 and TRBJ2-7; unclear D gene. The CDR3 spans 11 residues. Per germline, CDR1 DFQATT and CDR2 SNEGSKA (reference sequence). V gave up 4 bases and J gave up 4 bases, with 8 bases separating them. The CDR3 sequence: CSAIAGYEQYF. The CDR3 DNA follows: TGCAGTGCTATCGCCGGGTACGAGCAGTACTTC.

This clone was seen only a few times. This chain connects TRBV2 to TRBJ1-1, with D uncertain. The CDR3 covers 15 residues. Trimming shortened V by 4 bases and J by 5 bases, and 17 bases separated the two germline ends. Germline-derived CDR1 and CDR2 are SNHLY and FYNNEI. The CDR3 DNA sequence: TGTGCCAGCAGTGCTTGGAAGGGTTCGGGAACTGAAGCTTTCTTT. Its protein is CASSAWKGSGTEAFF.

This chain uses TRBV10-3 with TRBJ2-7; 7 bases are a match to TRBD1. Looked up from germline, CDR1 is ENHRY and CDR2 is SYGVKD. V was clipped by 3 bases and J by 2 bases; unmatched bases: 7. The CDR3 spans 15 residues. CDR3 DNA sequence: TGTGCCATCAGTGACGACAGGGTGCGGGCCTACGAGCAGTACTTC. This codes for CAISDDRVRAYEQYF.

This clone showed up just a few times. This chain joins TRBV5-1 and TRBJ1-1, with 9 bases matching TRBD1. Germline CDR1 reads SGHRS; CDR2 reads YFSETQ. The ends lost 4 bases at V and 5 bases at J; junction bases unmatched: 6. CDR3 length equals 14 residues. The CDR3 is CASSGGQGSTEAFF. As DNA, the CDR3 is TGCGCCAGCAGCGGGGGACAGGGTTCGACTGAAGCTTTCTTT.

The chain uses TRBV4-2 and TRBJ2-7; D is unresolved. This CDR3 spans 13 amino acids. Per germline, CDR1 LGHNA and CDR2 YNFKEQ. V dropped 10 bases and J dropped 0 bases, with 13 bases sitting between them. The CDR3 DNA reads TGTGCCACCAGATCGCAGGACTCCTACGAGCAGTACTTC. Translating gives CATRSQDSYEQYF.

The chain is built from TRBV15 and TRBJ1-4; weak D call: TRBD1 (6 bases). The CDR3 extends over 15 amino acids. Germline CDR1 LNHNV, CDR2 YYDKDF (reference sequence). V lost 0 bases to trimming and J lost 7 bases, with 12 bases between them. CDR3: CATSRDGGPSEKLFF. The CDR3 DNA reads as TGTGCCACCAGCAGAGATGGGGGCCCGAGTGAAAAACTGTTTTTT.

The V and J genes are TRBV9 and TRBJ2-2; 7 positions agree with TRBD1. CDR3 length equals 14 residues. V was clipped by 7 bases and J by 4 bases; unmatched bases: 7. Germline V gene data show CDR1 as SGDLS and CDR2 as YYNGEE. CDR3: CASGKGASTGELFF. The DNA for the CDR3 is TGTGCCAGCGGGAAGGGGGCCAGCACCGGGGAGCTGTTTTTT.

This clone has a single count. The rearrangement joins TRBV2 to TRBJ1-1, with D maybe TRBD1 (6 bases). The CDR3 consists of 14 residues. CDR1 is SNHLY, CDR2 FYNNEI, per germline. V was pared by 4 bases and J by 0 bases, with 9 bases between. Here the CDR3 reads CASSGQALNTEAFF. CDR3 nucleotides: TGTGCCAGCAGTGGACAGGCACTGAACACTGAAGCTTTCTTT.

The J gene is TRBJ2-3, the V gene TRBV7-2, with no clear D. The CDR3 is made up of 14 amino acids. The V end was cut by 3 bases, the J end by 2 bases, with 9 bases between. The germline CDR1 and CDR2 sequences are SGHTA and FQGNSA. In DNA, the CDR3 is TGTGCCAGCAGCTTTATATTAGACACAGATACGCAGTATTTT. As protein: CASSFILDTDTQYF.

This rearrangement joins TRBV7-6 to TRBJ1-4; D not resolved. The CDR3 has 15 amino acids. Trimming shortened V by 1 base and J by 8 bases, and 14 bases separated the two germline ends. Looked up from germline, CDR1 is SGHVS and CDR2 is FNYEAQ. The CDR3 spells CASSLGGRLGEKLFF. CDR3 in DNA: TGTGCCAGCAGCTTAGGTGGCAGACTAGGAGAAAAACTGTTTTTT.

For this clone: The same CDR3 arises from other DNA sequences in this sample as well. The rearrangement uses TRBV19 and TRBJ1-5, with D hard to call. V was cut by 2 bases and J by 4 bases, with 6 bases left in between. The CDR3 has 13 residues. Germline V lookup: CDR1 LNHDA, CDR2 SQIVND (reference sequence). The CDR3 here is CASSIQDNQPQHF. The CDR3 DNA reads TGTGCCAGTAGTATACAGGATAATCAGCCCCAGCATTTT. Full variable domain (remainder filled in from reference TRBV19 and TRBJ1-5): DGGITQSPKYLFRKEGQNVTLSCEQNLNHDAMYWYRQDPGQGLRLIYYSQIVNDFQKGDIAEGYSVSREKKESFPLTVTSAQKNPTAFYLCASSIQDNQPQHFGDGTRLSIL.

The rearrangement joins TRBV30 to TRBJ1-1; D is undetermined. This CDR3 is 13 amino acids long. From germline, CDR1 is GTSNPN and CDR2 SVGIG (reference sequence). V lost 4 bases to trimming and J lost 5 bases, with 14 bases between them. The CDR3 sequence: CAWTQGRVTEAFF. As DNA, the CDR3 is TGTGCCTGGACCCAAGGCCGGGTTACTGAAGCTTTCTTT. The full variable domain, with the rest looked up from reference TRBV30 and TRBJ1-1, is SQTIHQWPATLVQPVGSPLSLECTVEGTSNPNLYWYRQAAGRGLQLLFYSVGIGQISSEVPQNLSASRPQDRQFILSSKKLLLSDSGFYLCAWTQGRVTEAFFGQGTRLTVV.

The V gene is TRBV29-1, the J gene TRBJ2-7; 11 bases line up with TRBD2. Germline-derived CDR1 and CDR2 are SQVTM and ANQGSEA. The CDR3 consists of 15 residues. V was pared by 1 base and J by 6 bases, with 8 bases of the junction left unmatched. This CDR3 reads CSVEVSSGRLFEQYF. The CDR3 DNA sequence: TGCAGCGTTGAAGTCTCTAGCGGGAGGTTATTCGAGCAGTACTTC.

The genes are TRBV5-6 and TRBJ2-2, with D perhaps TRBD2 (6 bases). The V and J ends lost 6 bases and 3 bases respectively, with 18 bases between them. Germline V gene lookup returns CDR1 SGHDT and CDR2 YYEEEE. The CDR3 contains 16 residues. The CDR3 sequence is CASTPFGRDHTGELFF. The CDR3 nucleotides read TGTGCCAGCACCCCCTTCGGGCGGGACCACACCGGGGAGCTGTTTTTT. Combining the CDR3 with reference TRBV5-6 and TRBJ2-2 gives the whole variable domain DAGVTQSPTHLIKTRGQQVTLRCSPKSGHDTVSWYQQALGQGPQFIFQYYEEEERQRGNFPDRFSGHQFPNYSSELNVNALLLGDSALYLCASTPFGRDHTGELFFGEGSRLTVL.

This chain uses TRBV11-2 with TRBJ2-7, with a possible D match to TRBD2 (6 bases). CDR1 SGHAT and CDR2 FQNNGV come from the germline V gene. The V and J ends lost 5 bases and 3 bases respectively, with 20 bases between them. The CDR3 loop spans 16 amino acids. The CDR3 DNA follows: TGTGCCAGCAGCCCAGTCGCGCGGGCGGGAAGCTACGAGCAGTACTTC. This translates into CASSPVARAGSYEQYF.

This chain connects TRBV7-8 to TRBJ1-6; a possible D gene is TRBD1 (5 bases). The CDR3 is 16 residues long. The V and J ends lost 5 bases and 7 bases respectively, with 18 bases between them. Germline V lookup: CDR1 SGHVS, CDR2 FQNEAQ. The CDR3 sequence: CASSPLSTGENSPLHF. In DNA form, the CDR3 reads TGTGCCAGCAGCCCATTATCCACGGGGGAGAATTCACCCCTCCACTTT.

The chain carries TRBV29-1 and TRBJ1-4; D may be TRBD1 (6 bases). Trimming pared 6 bases from V and 3 bases from J, leaving 8 bases between. Germline values: CDR1 SQVTM, CDR2 ANQGSEA. The CDR3 runs to 12 residues. The CDR3 reads CSVRGANEKLFF. The CDR3, as DNA: TGCAGCGTCAGGGGAGCTAATGAAAAACTGTTTTTT.

The chain joins TRBV11-2 to TRBJ2-3, with 12 nucleotides matching TRBD2. V lost 1 base, J lost 4 bases, and 3 bases stayed unmatched. The CDR3 covers 16 residues. Germline V gene data show CDR1 as SGHAT and CDR2 as FQNNGV. CDR3 nucleotide sequence: TGTGCCAGCAGCTTAGCACTAGCGGGAGGACCAGATACGCAGTATTTT. Encoded protein: CASSLALAGGPDTQYF.

The chain uses TRBV28 and TRBJ1-4; D may be TRBD1 (6 bases). The length of the CDR3 is 15 residues. CDR1 and CDR2 (germline): MDHEN, SYDVKM. The V gene lost 2 bases and the J gene lost 8 bases, with 15 bases spanning the gap. In nucleotides, the CDR3 is TGTGCCAGCAGTTTAGATACGGGACAACTAGAAAAACTGTTTTTT. Encoded protein: CASSLDTGQLEKLFF.

This clone was seen a single time. This rearrangement joins TRBV10-1 to TRBJ1-5, with D unclear. The CDR3 is 13 residues long. With 8 bases removed from V and 4 bases from J, the gap between germline ends came to 12 bases. CDR1 is WNHNN, CDR2 SYGVQD, per germline (reference sequence). The CDR3 DNA reads as TGCGCCAGCGTAGCCGAGGGAAATCAGCCCCAGCATTTT. As protein: CASVAEGNQPQHF.

The chain is built from TRBV6-1 and TRBJ2-5, with 7 bases fitting TRBD2. The CDR3 loop spans 15 amino acids. Unmatched junction bases numbered 8, after V lost 4 bases and J lost 3 bases. The germline gives CDR1 MNHNS, CDR2 SASEGT. The DNA for the CDR3 is TGTGCCAGCAGTGCGGGAGCGGGGTGGGAAGAGACCCAGTACTTC. It is translated as CASSAGAGWEETQYF.

This chain connects TRBV5-4 to TRBJ2-7; unclear D gene. Per germline, CDR1 SGHNT and CDR2 YYREEE (reference sequence). The V end was cut by 0 bases, the J end by 5 bases, with 3 bases between. This CDR3 has 11 amino acids. This CDR3 is CASSLDNEQYF. The DNA for the CDR3 is TGTGCCAGCAGCTTGGACAACGAGCAGTACTTC.

This clone has more than one count but fewer than ten. The chain is built from TRBV5-1 and TRBJ2-1, with D perhaps TRBD2 (6 bases). This CDR3 contains 16 residues. Germline CDR1 reads SGHRS; CDR2 reads YFSETQ. V shed 4 bases and J shed 3 bases, with 17 bases lying between them. DNA for the CDR3: TGCGCCAGCAGCCCCGTGATCGGGGGACTCTACAATGAGCAGTTCTTC. Its protein product is CASSPVIGGLYNEQFF.

This chain joins TRBV5-1 and TRBJ2-1; 9 nucleotides line up with TRBD2. CDR1 and CDR2 from the germline V gene are SGHRS and YFSETQ. The CDR3 spans 17 residues. Unmatched junction bases numbered 6, after V lost 0 bases and J lost 2 bases. CDR3 DNA sequence: TGCGCCAGCAGCTTGGGCCCCCCTAGCGGGGCCTACAATGAGCAGTTCTTC. Protein product: CASSLGPPSGAYNEQFF.